A selection of T cell receptor beta chains follows, all from one sample in a study of human T cells and chemical hapten exposure. TCRdb re-called the RACE reads with MiXCR, one entry per CDR3 protein. The sample contains some 52,000 distinct CDR3 sequences, about 10% of which appear only once. Here the sequenced sample was whole blood, taken in connection with sensitization to the hapten diphenylcyclopropenone (DPC). The origin of the receptors is a woman in her thirties or forties with alopecia areata. Some clones in this sample may be carry-over from other donors' samples. Each CDR3 is given with its conserved first and last residue. D genes are given only for firm matches. Size values are once, few and many counts, or a class for expanded clones, and some rows have none.

J gene | clone size | D gene | V gene | CDR3 DNA | CDR3 protein
TRBJ2-1 | NA | TRBD2 | TRBV12-3/TRBV12-4 | TGTGCCAGCACTTTGAGCGGGGGGGCTGGCAATGAGCAGTTCTTC | CASTLSGGAGNEQFF
TRBJ2-3 | few | NA | TRBV29-1 | TGCAGCGGGTCTCCTAGCACAGATACGCAGTATTTT | CSGSPSTDTQYF
TRBJ1-3 | many | TRBD1 | TRBV7-2 | TGTGCCAGCAGCTTAGAAGGGACAGGGCCTGGAAACACCATATATTTT | CASSLEGTGPGNTIYF
TRBJ2-3 | NA | NA | TRBV2 | TGTGCCAGCAAGTCTACTCGGGCAGATACGCAGTATTTT | CASKSTRADTQYF
TRBJ1-4 | many | NA | TRBV12-3/TRBV12-4 | TGTGCCAGCAGGACAGTGAATGAAAAACTGTTTTTT | CASRTVNEKLFF
TRBJ1-4 | NA | NA | TRBV7-9 | TGTGCCAGCAGCACCCAGACTGGGGCTAATGAAAAACTGTTTTTT | CASSTQTGANEKLFF
TRBJ1-1 | NA | NA | TRBV19 | TGTGCCAGTAGTATAGGTGGAGCGACCAACACTGAAGCTTTCTTT | CASSIGGATNTEAFF
TRBJ2-1 | once | TRBD1 | TRBV29-1 | TGCAGCGTTGAAGCAGGACAGGGGTATGAGCAGTTCTTC | CSVEAGQGYEQFF
TRBJ2-3 | few | NA | TRBV7-2 | TGTGCCAGCAGCTTAGCCTTCACAGATACGCAGTATTTT | CASSLAFTDTQYF
TRBJ1-4 | NA | NA | TRBV5-1 | TGCGCCAGCAGCTTGGTATCCGGGACCGGCGATGAAAAACTGTTTTTT | CASSLVSGTGDEKLFF
TRBJ1-4 | NA | NA | TRBV7-6 | TGTGCCAGCAGCCCGAGCTCGGGAAATGAAAAACTGTTTTTT | CASSPSSGNEKLFF
TRBJ2-1 | NA | NA | TRBV11-1 | TGTGCCAGCAGCCGCCAGGGCAATGAGCAGTTCTTC | CASSRQGNEQFF
TRBJ2-7 | few | NA | TRBV6-2/TRBV6-3 | TGTGCCAGCAGGACGGCCGGGAAAGCCTACGAGCAGTACTTC | CASRTAGKAYEQYF
TRBJ2-6 | many | NA | TRBV20-1 | TGCAGTGCCGCAGACTATTTCGGAGTCTCTGGGGCCAACGTCCTGACTTTC | CSAADYFGVSGANVLTF
TRBJ2-1 | many | TRBD1 | TRBV2 | TGTGCCAGCAGACCGGGACAGGCTTACAATGAGCAGTTCTTC | CASRPGQAYNEQFF
TRBJ2-1 | few | NA | TRBV28 | TGTGCCAGCAGTTTATACGGGGCAACCAGAAATGAGCAGTTCTTC | CASSLYGATRNEQFF
TRBJ2-4 | many | NA | TRBV6-1 | TGTGCCAGCAGTGAAAGGGAGGGGGGGTCGTTCTTGTTC | CASSEREGGSFLF
TRBJ1-1 | few | TRBD1 | TRBV6-1 | TGTGCCAGCAGGCTCAGGGACAGGGATGGAGCTTTCTTT | CASRLRDRDGAFF
TRBJ2-5 | few | TRBD1 | TRBV5-6 | TGTGCCAGCAGCTTGGAATTCCGACAGGGATTACAAGAGACCCAGTACTTC | CASSLEFRQGLQETQYF
TRBJ2-6 | NA | TRBD1 | TRBV6-1 | TGTGCCAGCATCGAACAGGGGGCTGGGGCCAACGTCCTGACTTTC | CASIEQGAGANVLTF
TRBJ2-6 | few | NA | TRBV6-6 | TGTGCCAGCAGTACCGGTTCGGCTGGGGCCAACGTCCTGACTTTC | CASSTGSAGANVLTF
TRBJ2-1 | few | TRBD2 | TRBV29-1 | TGCAGTCTTAGCGGGGGAGTCAATGAGCAGTTCTTC | CSLSGGVNEQFF
TRBJ2-2 | NA | NA | TRBV19 | TGTGCCAGTAGTATAGAGGGTAGCGGTTCCACCGGGGAGCTGTTTTTT | CASSIEGSGSTGELFF
TRBJ1-2 | many | TRBD1 | TRBV20-1 | TGCGGGGGAAACAGGGGAAACTATGGCTACACCTTC | CGGNRGNYGYTF
TRBJ2-3 | NA | NA | TRBV11-2 | TGTGCCAGCAGCTTTTCGGGTACGCAGTATTTT | CASSFSGTQYF
TRBJ2-5 | NA | NA | TRBV29-1 | TGCAGCGTCGGCAGGGATGAAGAGACCCAGTACTTC | CSVGRDEETQYF
TRBJ2-3 | NA | NA | TRBV20-1 | TGCAGTGCTAGGGGGCTAGCTGATACGCAGTATTTT | CSARGLADTQYF
TRBJ1-1 | NA | NA | TRBV6-1 | TGTGCCGGCCGAGGGGACACTGAAGCTTTCTTT | CAGRGDTEAFF
TRBJ2-7 | few | TRBD1 | TRBV5-5 | TGTGCCAGCAGCTTGGCTCTAGGGGGCGGCTTTTACGAGCAGTACTTC | CASSLALGGGFYEQYF
TRBJ2-7 | few | TRBD2 | TRBV29-1 | TGCAGCGTTGAAGTACTGTATAGCGGTCCTAGCGGGAGTTACGAGCAGTACTTC | CSVEVLYSGPSGSYEQYF
TRBJ1-5 | many | TRBD1 | TRBV4-1 | TGCGCCAGCAGCCCTTGGGACAGACGAGGCAATCAGCCCCAGCATTTT | CASSPWDRRGNQPQHF
TRBJ2-7 | NA | TRBD1 | TRBV4-2 | TGTGCCAGCAGCCATGACAGGGGCCCCTACGAGCAGTACTTC | CASSHDRGPYEQYF
TRBJ1-5 | many | NA | TRBV28 | TGTGCCAGCAGTTTATGGGCAGGGATTAGCAATCAGCCCCAGCATTTT | CASSLWAGISNQPQHF
TRBJ2-4 | few | NA | TRBV7-2 | TGTGCCAGCAGCTTAACTCTTGGTGTAGGGTCAGTTCAGTACTTC | CASSLTLGVGSVQYF